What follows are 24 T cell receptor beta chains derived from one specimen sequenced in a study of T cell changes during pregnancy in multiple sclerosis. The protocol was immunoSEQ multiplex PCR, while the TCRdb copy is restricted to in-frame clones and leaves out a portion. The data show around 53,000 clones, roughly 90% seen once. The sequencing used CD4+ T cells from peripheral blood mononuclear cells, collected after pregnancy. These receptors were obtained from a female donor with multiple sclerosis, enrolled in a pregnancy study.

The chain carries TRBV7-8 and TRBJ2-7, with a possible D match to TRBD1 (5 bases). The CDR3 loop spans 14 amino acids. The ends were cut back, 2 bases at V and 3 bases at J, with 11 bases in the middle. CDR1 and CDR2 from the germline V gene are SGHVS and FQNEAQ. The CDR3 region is CASSLRQTYYEQYF. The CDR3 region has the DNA TGTGCCAGCAGCTTAAGACAGACTTACTACGAGCAGTACTTC.

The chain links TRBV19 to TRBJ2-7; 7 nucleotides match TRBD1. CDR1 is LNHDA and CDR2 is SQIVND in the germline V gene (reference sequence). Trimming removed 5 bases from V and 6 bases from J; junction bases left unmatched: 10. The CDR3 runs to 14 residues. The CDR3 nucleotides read TGTGCCAGTAGTTTAAACAGGGGAGAGAGCGAGCAGTACTTC. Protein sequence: CASSLNRGESEQYF.

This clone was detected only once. The CDR3 region has the DNA TGTGCCAGCAGCCCACTAGCGGGGGTGGTAAAGCTGTTTTTT. Its protein product is CASSPLAGVVKLFF. The chain employs TRBV14 and TRBJ2-2, with 11 bases lining up with TRBD2. The CDR3 length is 14 residues. The ends lost 4 bases at V and 12 bases at J; junction bases unmatched: 7. Looked up from germline, CDR1 is SGHDN and CDR2 is FVKESK.

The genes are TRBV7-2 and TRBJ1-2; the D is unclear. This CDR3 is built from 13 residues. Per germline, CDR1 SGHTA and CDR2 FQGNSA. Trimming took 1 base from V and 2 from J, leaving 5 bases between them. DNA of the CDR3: TGTGCCAGCAGCTTAGACCTAAACTATGGCTACACCTTC. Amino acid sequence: CASSLDLNYGYTF.

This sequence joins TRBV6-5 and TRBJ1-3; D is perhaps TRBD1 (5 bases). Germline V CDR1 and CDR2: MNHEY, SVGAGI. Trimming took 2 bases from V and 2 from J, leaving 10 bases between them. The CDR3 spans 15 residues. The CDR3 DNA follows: TGTGCCAGCAGTTACGCCAGGGCCGCTGGAAACACCATATATTTT. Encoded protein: CASSYARAAGNTIYF.

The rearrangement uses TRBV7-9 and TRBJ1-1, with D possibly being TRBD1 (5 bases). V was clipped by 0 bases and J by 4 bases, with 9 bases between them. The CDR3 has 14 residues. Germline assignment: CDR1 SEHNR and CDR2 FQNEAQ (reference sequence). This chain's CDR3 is CASSLARGGTEAFF. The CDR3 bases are TGTGCCAGCAGCTTAGCTCGCGGGGGCACTGAAGCTTTCTTT.

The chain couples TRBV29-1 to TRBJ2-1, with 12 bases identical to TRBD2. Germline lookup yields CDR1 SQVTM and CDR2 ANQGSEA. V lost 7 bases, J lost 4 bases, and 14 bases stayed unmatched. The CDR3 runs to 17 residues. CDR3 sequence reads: CSAPRRGTSGRYNEQFF. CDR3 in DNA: TGCAGCGCTCCTCGGAGGGGGACTAGCGGGCGATACAATGAGCAGTTCTTC.

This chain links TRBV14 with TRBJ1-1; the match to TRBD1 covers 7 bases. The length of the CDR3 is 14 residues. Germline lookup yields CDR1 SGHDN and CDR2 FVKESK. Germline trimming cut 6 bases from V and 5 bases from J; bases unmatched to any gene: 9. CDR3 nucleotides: TGTGCCAGCAGTGAGACAGGGAGTTGGACTGAAGCTTTCTTT. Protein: CASSETGSWTEAFF.

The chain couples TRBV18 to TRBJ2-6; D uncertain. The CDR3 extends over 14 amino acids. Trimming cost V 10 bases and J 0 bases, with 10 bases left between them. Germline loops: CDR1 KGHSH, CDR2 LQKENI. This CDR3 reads CATKISSGANVLTF. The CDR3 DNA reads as TGTGCCACCAAGATCAGCTCTGGGGCCAACGTCCTGACTTTC.

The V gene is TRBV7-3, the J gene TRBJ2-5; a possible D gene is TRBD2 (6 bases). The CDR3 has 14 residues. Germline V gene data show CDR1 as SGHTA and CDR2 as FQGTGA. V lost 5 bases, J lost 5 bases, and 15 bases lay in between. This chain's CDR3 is CASSLGLKSETQYF. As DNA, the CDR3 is TGTGCCAGCAGCCTCGGACTAAAATCGGAGACCCAGTACTTC.

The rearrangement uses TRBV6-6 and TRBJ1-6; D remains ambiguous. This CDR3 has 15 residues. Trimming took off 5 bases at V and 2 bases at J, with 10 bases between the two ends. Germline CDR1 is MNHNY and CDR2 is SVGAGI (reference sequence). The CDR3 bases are TGTGCCAGCAGTCCCTCCGTCGCCTATAATTCACCCCTCCACTTT. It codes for CASSPSVAYNSPLHF.

Here the CDR3 DNA reads TGTGCCAGCAGCTTAGTACCGGGAGGTGGCTACACCTTC. Translating gives CASSLVPGGGYTF. The chain combines TRBV7-9 with TRBJ1-2; no reliable D call. The CDR3 is made up of 13 amino acids. V was clipped by 1 base and J by 7 bases, with 10 bases between them. From germline, CDR1 is SEHNR and CDR2 FQNEAQ (reference sequence). Full variable domain (missing parts from reference TRBV7-9 and TRBJ1-2): DTGVSQNPRHKITKRGQNVTFRCDPISEHNRLYWYRQTLGQGPEFLTYFQNEAQLEKSRLLSDRFSAERPKGSFSTLEIQRTEQGDSAMYLCASSLVPGGGYTFGSGTRLTVV.

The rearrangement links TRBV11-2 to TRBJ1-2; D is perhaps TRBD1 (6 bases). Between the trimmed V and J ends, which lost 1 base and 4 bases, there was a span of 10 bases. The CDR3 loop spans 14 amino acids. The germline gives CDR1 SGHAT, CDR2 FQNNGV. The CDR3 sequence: CASSLAGGAYGYTF. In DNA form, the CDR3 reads TGTGCCAGCAGCTTAGCGGGGGGCGCCTATGGCTACACCTTC.

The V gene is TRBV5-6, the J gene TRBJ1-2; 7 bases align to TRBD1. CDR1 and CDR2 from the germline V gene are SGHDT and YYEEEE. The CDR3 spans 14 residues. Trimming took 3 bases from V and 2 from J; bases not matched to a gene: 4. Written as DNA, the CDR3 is TGTGCCAGCAGCTGGGACAGCTTGAACTATGGCTACACCTTC. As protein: CASSWDSLNYGYTF.

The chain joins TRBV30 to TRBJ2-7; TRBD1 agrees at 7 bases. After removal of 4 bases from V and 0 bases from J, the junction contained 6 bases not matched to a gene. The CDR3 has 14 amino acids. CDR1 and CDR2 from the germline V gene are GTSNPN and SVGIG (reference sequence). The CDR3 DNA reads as TGTGCCTGGAATAGACAGGGAGCCTCCTACGAGCAGTACTTC. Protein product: CAWNRQGASYEQYF.

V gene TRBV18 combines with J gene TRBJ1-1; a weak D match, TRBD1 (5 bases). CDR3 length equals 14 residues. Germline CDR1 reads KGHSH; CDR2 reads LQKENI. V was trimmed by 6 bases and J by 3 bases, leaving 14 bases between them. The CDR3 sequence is CASSPIRAYTEAFF. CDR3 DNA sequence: TGTGCCAGCTCTCCGATCAGGGCCTACACTGAAGCTTTCTTT. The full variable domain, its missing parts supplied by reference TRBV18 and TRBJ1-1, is NAGVMQNPRHLVRRRGQEARLRCSPMKGHSHVYWYRQLPEEGLKFMVYLQKENIIDESGMPKERFSAEFPKEGPSILRIQQVVRGDSAAYFCASSPIRAYTEAFFGQGTRLTVV.

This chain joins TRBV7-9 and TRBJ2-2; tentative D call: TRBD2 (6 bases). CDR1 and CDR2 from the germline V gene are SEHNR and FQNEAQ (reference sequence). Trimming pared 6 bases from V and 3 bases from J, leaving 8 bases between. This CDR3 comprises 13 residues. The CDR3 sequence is CASRDYYTGELFF. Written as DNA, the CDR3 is TGTGCCAGCAGGGACTACTACACCGGGGAGCTGTTTTTT.

CDR3 DNA: TGTGCCAGCCGAGAACAGGGGGAGGGTGAAAAACTGTTTTTT. As protein: CASREQGEGEKLFF. This chain joins TRBV2 and TRBJ1-4, with TRBD1 identical over 8 bases. The trim removed 8 bases at V and 7 bases at J, leaving 9 bases unmatched. Germline values: CDR1 SNHLY, CDR2 FYNNEI. The CDR3 covers 14 residues. Complete variable domain (other parts from reference TRBV2 and TRBJ1-4): EPEVTQTPSHQVTQMGQEVILRCVPISNHLYFYWYRQILGQKVEFLVSFYNNEISEKSEIFDDQFSVERPDGSNFTLKIRSTKLEDSAMYFCASREQGEGEKLFFGSGTQLSVL.

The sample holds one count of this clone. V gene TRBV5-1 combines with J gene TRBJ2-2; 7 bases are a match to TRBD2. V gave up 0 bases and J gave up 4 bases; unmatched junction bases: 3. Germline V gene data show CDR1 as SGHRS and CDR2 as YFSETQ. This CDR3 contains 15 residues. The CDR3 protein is CASSLVGGTTGELFF. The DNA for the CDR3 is TGCGCCAGCAGCTTGGTCGGGGGGACCACCGGGGAGCTGTTTTTT.

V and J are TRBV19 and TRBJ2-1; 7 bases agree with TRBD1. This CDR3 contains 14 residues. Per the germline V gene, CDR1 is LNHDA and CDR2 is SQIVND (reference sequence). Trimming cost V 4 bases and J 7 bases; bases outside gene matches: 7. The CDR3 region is CASSNRQGKNEQFF. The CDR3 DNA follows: TGTGCCAGTAGTAACCGACAGGGTAAGAATGAGCAGTTCTTC.

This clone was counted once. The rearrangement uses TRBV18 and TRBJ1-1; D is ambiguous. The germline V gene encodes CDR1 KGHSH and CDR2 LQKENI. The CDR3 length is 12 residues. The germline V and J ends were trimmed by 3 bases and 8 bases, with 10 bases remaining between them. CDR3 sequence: CASSPGRAEAFF. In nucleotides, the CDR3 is TGTGCCAGCTCACCCGGGAGGGCAGAAGCTTTCTTT. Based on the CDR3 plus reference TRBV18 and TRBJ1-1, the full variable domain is NAGVMQNPRHLVRRRGQEARLRCSPMKGHSHVYWYRQLPEEGLKFMVYLQKENIIDESGMPKERFSAEFPKEGPSILRIQQVVRGDSAAYFCASSPGRAEAFFGQGTRLTVV.

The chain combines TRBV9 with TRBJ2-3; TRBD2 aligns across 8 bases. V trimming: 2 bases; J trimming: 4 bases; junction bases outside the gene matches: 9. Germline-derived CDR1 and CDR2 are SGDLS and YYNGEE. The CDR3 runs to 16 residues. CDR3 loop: CASSVSPPGGADTQYF. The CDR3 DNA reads TGTGCCAGCAGCGTCAGCCCACCGGGGGGGGCAGATACGCAGTATTTT.

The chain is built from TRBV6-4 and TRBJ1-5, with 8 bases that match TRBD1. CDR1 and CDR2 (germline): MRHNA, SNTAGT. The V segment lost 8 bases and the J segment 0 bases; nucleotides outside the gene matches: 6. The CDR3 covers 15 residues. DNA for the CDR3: TGTGCCAGCCGAATGACAGGGGATAGCAATCAGCCCCAGCATTTT. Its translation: CASRMTGDSNQPQHF.

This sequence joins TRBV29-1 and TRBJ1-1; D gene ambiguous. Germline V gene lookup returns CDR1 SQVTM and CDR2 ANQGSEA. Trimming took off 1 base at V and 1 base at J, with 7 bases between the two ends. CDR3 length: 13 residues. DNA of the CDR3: TGCAGCGTTGAAGGACACCGGAACACTGAAGCTTTCTTT. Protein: CSVEGHRNTEAFF.